This record looks at one TCR beta chain sequence and its context. Antigen: not known. These data originate in a study of cytomegalovirus exposure and HLA in healthy donors. Study-wide results and limits: Reportedly, HLA-A and HLA-B alleles of most subjects were accurately predicted from TCR beta. TRBV6-2, TRBV6-3 and other indistinguishable V segments were excluded.

This CDR3 contains 12 residues. Deletions cut 4 bases from V and 7 bases from J, with 10 bases between. The V gene's germline CDR1 is MNHNS and CDR2 SASEGT. The PCR was carried out with 60 Vbeta primers and 13 Jbeta primers. Sequencing was performed with immunoSEQ multiplex PCR; in TCRdb, only in-frame clones are kept and a portion is missing. In all, the sample yields roughly 74,000 clones. V usage is TRBV6-1 and J usage is TRBJ2-5, with D possibly TRBD1 on 6 matching bases. The TCR was taken from a female donor in good health and CMV-seropositive. What was sequenced was PBMCs. CDR3 sequence: CASSGLQGTQYF. CDR3 bases: TGTGCCAGCAGTGGGCTACAGGGGACCCAGTACTTC.